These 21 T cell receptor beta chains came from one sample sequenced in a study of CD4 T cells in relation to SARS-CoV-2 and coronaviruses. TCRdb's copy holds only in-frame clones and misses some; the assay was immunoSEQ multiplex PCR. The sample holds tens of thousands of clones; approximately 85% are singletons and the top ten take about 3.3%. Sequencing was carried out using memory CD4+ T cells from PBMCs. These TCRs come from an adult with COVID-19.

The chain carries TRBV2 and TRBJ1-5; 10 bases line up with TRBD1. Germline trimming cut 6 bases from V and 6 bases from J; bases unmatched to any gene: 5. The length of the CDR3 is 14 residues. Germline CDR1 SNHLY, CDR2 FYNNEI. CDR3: CASSGTGARQPQHF. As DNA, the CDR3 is TGTGCCAGCAGCGGGACAGGGGCACGTCAGCCCCAGCATTTT.

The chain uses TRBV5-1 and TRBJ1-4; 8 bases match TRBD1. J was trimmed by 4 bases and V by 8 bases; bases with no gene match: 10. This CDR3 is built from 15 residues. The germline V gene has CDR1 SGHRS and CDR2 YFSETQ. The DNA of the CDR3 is TGCGCCAGTAGGACGCAGGGGGCCTATAATGAAAAACTGTTTTTT. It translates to CASRTQGAYNEKLFF. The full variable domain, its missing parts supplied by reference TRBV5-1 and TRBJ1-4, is KAGVTQTPRYLIKTRGQQVTLSCSPISGHRSVSWYQQTPGQGLQFLFEYFSETQRNKGNFPGRFSGRQFSNSRSEMNVSTLELGDSALYLCASRTQGAYNEKLFFGSGTQLSVL.

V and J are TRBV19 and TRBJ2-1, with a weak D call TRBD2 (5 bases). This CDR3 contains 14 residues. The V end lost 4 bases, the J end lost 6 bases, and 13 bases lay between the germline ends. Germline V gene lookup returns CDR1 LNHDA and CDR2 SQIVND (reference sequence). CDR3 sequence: CASSTSVRGNEQFF. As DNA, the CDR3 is TGTGCCAGTAGTACTTCCGTTCGGGGCAATGAGCAGTTCTTC.

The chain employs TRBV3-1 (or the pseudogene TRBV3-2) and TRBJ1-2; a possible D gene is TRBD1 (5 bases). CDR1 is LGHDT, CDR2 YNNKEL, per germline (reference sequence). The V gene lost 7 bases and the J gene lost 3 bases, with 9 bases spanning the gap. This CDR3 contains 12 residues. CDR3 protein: CASTGGDYGYTF. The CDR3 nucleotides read TGTGCCAGCACCGGGGGTGACTATGGCTACACCTTC.

CDR3 nucleotides: TGCGCCAGCAGCTTGGACACTTACAATGAGCAGTTCTTC. Translating gives CASSLDTYNEQFF. The V gene is TRBV5-1, the J gene TRBJ2-1; D is uncertain. The V and J ends lost 0 bases and 4 bases respectively, with 5 bases between them. CDR1 SGHRS and CDR2 YFSETQ come from the germline V gene. The CDR3 runs to 13 residues.

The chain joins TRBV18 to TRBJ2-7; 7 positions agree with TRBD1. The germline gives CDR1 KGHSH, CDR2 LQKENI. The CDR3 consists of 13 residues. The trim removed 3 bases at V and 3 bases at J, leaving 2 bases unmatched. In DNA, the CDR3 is TGTGCCAGCTCACCTGGGACAGTCTACGAGCAGTACTTC. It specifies CASSPGTVYEQYF.

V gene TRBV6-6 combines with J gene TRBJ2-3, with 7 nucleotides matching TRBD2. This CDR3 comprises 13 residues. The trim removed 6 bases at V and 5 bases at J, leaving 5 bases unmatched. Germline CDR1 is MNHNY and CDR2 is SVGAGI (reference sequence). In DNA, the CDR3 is TGTGCCAGCAGCCCTAGCGGTGGAGATACGCAGTATTTT. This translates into CASSPSGGDTQYF.

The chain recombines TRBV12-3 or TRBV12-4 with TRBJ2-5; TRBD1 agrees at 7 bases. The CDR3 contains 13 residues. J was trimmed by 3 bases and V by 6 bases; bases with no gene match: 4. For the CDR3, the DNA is TGTGCCAGCAGCTCCGGACAGGAAGAGACCCAGTACTTC. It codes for CASSSGQEETQYF.

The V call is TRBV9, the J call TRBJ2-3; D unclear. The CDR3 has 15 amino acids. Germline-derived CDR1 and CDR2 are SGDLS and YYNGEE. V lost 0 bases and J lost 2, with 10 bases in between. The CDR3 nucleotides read TGTGCCAGCAGCGTAGGACTTCTGAACACAGATACGCAGTATTTT. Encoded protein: CASSVGLLNTDTQYF. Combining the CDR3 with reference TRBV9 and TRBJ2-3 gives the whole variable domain DSGVTQTPKHLITATGQRVTLRCSPRSGDLSVYWYQQSLDQGLQFLIQYYNGEERAKGNILERFSAQQFPDLHSELNLSSLELGDSALYFCASSVGLLNTDTQYFGPGTRLTVL.

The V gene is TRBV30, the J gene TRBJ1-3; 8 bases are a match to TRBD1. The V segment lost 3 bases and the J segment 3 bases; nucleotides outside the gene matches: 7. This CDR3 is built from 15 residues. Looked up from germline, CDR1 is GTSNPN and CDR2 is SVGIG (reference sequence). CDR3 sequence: CAWRLTGQGGNTIYF. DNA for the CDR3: TGTGCCTGGAGGCTAACCGGACAGGGTGGAAACACCATATATTTT.

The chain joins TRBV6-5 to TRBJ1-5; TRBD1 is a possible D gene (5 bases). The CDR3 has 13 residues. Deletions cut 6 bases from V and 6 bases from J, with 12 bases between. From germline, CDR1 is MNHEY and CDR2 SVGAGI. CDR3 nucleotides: TGTGCCAGCAGGGGAAACGGGGGTCAGCCCCAGCATTTT. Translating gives CASRGNGGQPQHF.

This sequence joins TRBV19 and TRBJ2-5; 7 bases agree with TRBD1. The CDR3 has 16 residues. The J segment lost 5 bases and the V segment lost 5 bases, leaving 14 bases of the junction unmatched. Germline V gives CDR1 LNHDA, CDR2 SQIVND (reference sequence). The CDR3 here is CASSSSLQGPRETQYF. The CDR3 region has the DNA TGTGCCAGTAGTTCGAGCTTACAGGGGCCACGGGAGACCCAGTACTTC. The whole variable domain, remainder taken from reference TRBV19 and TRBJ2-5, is DGGITQSPKYLFRKEGQNVTLSCEQNLNHDAMYWYRQDPGQGLRLIYYSQIVNDFQKGDIAEGYSVSREKKESFPLTVTSAQKNPTAFYLCASSSSLQGPRETQYFGPGTRLLVL.

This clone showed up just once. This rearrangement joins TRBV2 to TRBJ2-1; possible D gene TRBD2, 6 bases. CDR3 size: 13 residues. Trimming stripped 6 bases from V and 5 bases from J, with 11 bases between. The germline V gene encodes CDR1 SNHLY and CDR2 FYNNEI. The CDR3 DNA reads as TGTGCCAGCAGCCGGGACTGGGACAATGAGCAGTTCTTC. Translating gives CASSRDWDNEQFF.

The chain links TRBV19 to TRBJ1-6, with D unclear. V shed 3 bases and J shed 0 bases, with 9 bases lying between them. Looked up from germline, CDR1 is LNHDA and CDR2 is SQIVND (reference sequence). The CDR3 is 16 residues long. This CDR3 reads CASSMGLGSYNSPLHF. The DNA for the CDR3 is TGTGCCAGTAGTATGGGCCTAGGCTCCTATAATTCACCCCTCCACTTT.

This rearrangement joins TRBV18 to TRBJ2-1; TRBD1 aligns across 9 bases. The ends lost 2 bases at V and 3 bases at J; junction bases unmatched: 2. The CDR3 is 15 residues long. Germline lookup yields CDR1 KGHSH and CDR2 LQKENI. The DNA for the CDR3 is TGTGCCAGCTCACCAGGGACAGGGTACTACAATGAGCAGTTCTTC. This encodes CASSPGTGYYNEQFF. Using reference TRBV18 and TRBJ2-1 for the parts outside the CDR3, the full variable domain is NAGVMQNPRHLVRRRGQEARLRCSPMKGHSHVYWYRQLPEEGLKFMVYLQKENIIDESGMPKERFSAEFPKEGPSILRIQQVVRGDSAAYFCASSPGTGYYNEQFFGPGTRLTVL.

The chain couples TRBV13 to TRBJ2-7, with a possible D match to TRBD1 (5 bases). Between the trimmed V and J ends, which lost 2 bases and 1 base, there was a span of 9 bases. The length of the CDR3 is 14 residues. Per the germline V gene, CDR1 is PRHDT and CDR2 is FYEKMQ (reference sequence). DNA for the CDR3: TGTGCCAGCAGCTTAAGGGCAGGGTCCTACGAGCAGTACTTC. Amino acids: CASSLRAGSYEQYF.

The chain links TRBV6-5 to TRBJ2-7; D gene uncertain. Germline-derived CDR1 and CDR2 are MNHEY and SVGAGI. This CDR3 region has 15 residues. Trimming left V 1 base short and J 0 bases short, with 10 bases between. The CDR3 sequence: CASSYYSPNSYEQYF. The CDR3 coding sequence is TGTGCCAGCAGTTACTATAGCCCGAACTCCTACGAGCAGTACTTC.

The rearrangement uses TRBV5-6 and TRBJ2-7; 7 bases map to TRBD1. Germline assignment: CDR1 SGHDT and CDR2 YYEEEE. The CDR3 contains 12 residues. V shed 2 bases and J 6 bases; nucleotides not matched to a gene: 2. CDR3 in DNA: TGTGCCAGCAGCTTTGCAGGGGGCGAGCAGTACTTC. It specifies CASSFAGGEQYF.

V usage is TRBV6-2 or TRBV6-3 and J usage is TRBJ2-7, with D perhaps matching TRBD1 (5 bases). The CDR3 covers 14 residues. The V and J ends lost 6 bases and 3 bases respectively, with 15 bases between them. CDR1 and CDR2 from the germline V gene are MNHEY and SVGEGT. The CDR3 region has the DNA TGTGCCAGCAGCACATTCGAACAGGACTACGAGCAGTACTTC. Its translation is CASSTFEQDYEQYF.

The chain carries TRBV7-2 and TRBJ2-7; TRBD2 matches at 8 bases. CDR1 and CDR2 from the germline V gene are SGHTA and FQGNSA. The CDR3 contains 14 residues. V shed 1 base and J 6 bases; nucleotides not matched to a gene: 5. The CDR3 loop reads CASSLEGTSGEQYF. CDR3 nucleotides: TGTGCCAGCAGCTTAGAAGGGACTAGTGGCGAGCAGTACTTC.

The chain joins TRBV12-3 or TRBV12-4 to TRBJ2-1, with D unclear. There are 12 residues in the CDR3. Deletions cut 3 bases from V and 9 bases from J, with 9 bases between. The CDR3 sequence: CASSFRGSEQFF. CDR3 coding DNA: TGTGCCAGCAGTTTCAGAGGTAGTGAGCAGTTCTTC.